These 27 T cell receptor beta chains were sequenced from one sample in a study of shared clonotypes between healthy human individuals. Clones were sequenced by immunoSEQ multiplex PCR, and TCRdb holds only the in-frame ones, with some missing. The sample consists of 1,500,000 or so clones, roughly 98.5% of them appearing once. The source material was naive CD4+ T cells sorted from blood. Stated subset: CD45RA+ positively selected. These receptors all stem from a man aged 30 to 39 in good health.

This rearrangement joins TRBV7-3 to TRBJ2-1; D possibly corresponds to TRBD1 (6 bases). Trimming removed 1 base from V and 2 bases from J, with 18 bases in between. CDR3 length: 18 residues. Germline-derived CDR1 and CDR2 are SGHTA and FQGTGA. CDR3 in DNA: TGTGCCAGCAGCTTAAGGGAAACAGGGTTTGGTCCCTACAATGAGCAGTTCTTC. Translating it yields CASSLRETGFGPYNEQFF.

With regard to this clone: Other DNA sequences in this specimen translate into the identical CDR3. J is TRBJ1-1 and V is TRBV6-5; D gene ambiguous. V shed 2 bases and J shed 1 base, with 5 bases lying between them. CDR1 is MNHEY, CDR2 SVGAGI, per germline. This CDR3 has 13 amino acids. The CDR3 nucleotides are TGTGCCAGCAGTTACAAGGAGAACACTGAAGCTTTCTTT. Residues: CASSYKENTEAFF.

The table lists this clone with a count of one. This chain uses TRBV14 with TRBJ1-2, with D possibly being TRBD1 (6 bases). The CDR3 has 14 amino acids. Germline V lookup: CDR1 SGHDN, CDR2 FVKESK. V lost 5 bases, J lost 4 bases, and 14 bases lay in between. The DNA for the CDR3 is TGTGCCAGCAGCGGGGGAAGACAGGTCTATGGCTACACCTTC. It encodes CASSGGRQVYGYTF.

This clone has a single count. DNA for the CDR3: TGTGCCAGCAGTGAATATACAGCCCAAGAGACCCAGTACTTC. It yields the protein CASSEYTAQETQYF. V gene TRBV25-1 combines with J gene TRBJ2-5; D unclear. Trimming left V 0 bases short and J 1 base short, with 6 bases between. CDR1 is MGHDK and CDR2 is SYGVNS in the germline V gene. This CDR3 has 14 residues.

The rearrangement joins TRBV7-9 to TRBJ2-7; either TRBD1 or TRBD2 may fit D (5 bases each). Germline lookup yields CDR1 SEHNR and CDR2 FQNEAQ (reference sequence). V was shortened by 5 bases and J by 7 bases, with 15 bases between the two germline ends. CDR3 length equals 13 residues. CDR3 sequence (DNA): TGTGCCAGCAGCCACCCTGTGGGACGGGAGCAGTACTTC. It specifies CASSHPVGREQYF. The full variable domain, its missing parts supplied by reference TRBV7-9 and TRBJ2-7, is DTGVSQNPRHKITKRGQNVTFRCDPISEHNRLYWYRQTLGQGPEFLTYFQNEAQLEKSRLLSDRFSAERPKGSFSTLEIQRTEQGDSAMYLCASSHPVGREQYFGPGTRLTVT.

This chain joins TRBV4-1 and TRBJ2-7; D may correspond to TRBD1 or TRBD2 (5 bases each). Deletions cut 4 bases from V and 2 bases from J, with 15 bases between. The CDR3 totals 15 residues. Per the germline V gene, CDR1 is MGHRA and CDR2 is YSYEKL. The CDR3 nucleotides are TGCGCCAGCAGCCCCGACGGGACGGGGACCTACGAGCAGTACTTC. Residues: CASSPDGTGTYEQYF.

The V gene is TRBV13, the J gene TRBJ2-3; D not certain. The CDR3 is 12 amino acids. V was clipped by 5 bases and J by 9 bases, with 12 bases between them. Germline V gene lookup returns CDR1 PRHDT and CDR2 FYEKMQ (reference sequence). CDR3 coding DNA: TGTGCCAGCAGCCCCTTTCAAGGGACGCAGTATTTT. The encoded protein is CASSPFQGTQYF.

This chain links TRBV11-2 with TRBJ1-4; TRBD1 matches 10 bases. Trimming cost V 1 base and J 6 bases; bases outside gene matches: 2. Germline CDR1 is SGHAT and CDR2 is FQNNGV. CDR3 length equals 15 residues. The DNA for the CDR3 is TGTGCCAGCAGCTTAGGGGACAGGGGTGATGAAAAACTGTTTTTT. It yields the protein CASSLGDRGDEKLFF.

The CDR3, as DNA: TGTGCCATCAGCATCGACAGGGAAGGCTACACCTTC. It encodes CAISIDREGYTF. V is TRBV10-3 and J is TRBJ1-2; 7 nucleotides agree with TRBD1. The CDR3 extends over 12 amino acids. Germline V gene lookup returns CDR1 ENHRY and CDR2 SYGVKD. The junction had 6 bases not matched to a gene; V was cut back by 6 bases and J by 8 bases.

The chain employs TRBV27 and TRBJ2-1, with 13 bases fitting TRBD2. V dropped 5 bases and J dropped 2; count of bases not matched to a gene: 6. Germline V gene sequence: CDR1 MNHEY, CDR2 SMNVEV (reference sequence). There are 17 residues in the CDR3. CDR3 in amino acids: CASSILGLAGAYNEQFF. DNA for the CDR3: TGTGCCAGCAGTATCCTCGGACTAGCGGGGGCCTACAATGAGCAGTTCTTC.

The chain employs TRBV7-2 and TRBJ2-5; unclear D gene. Trimming removed 5 bases from V and 1 base from J, with 14 bases in between. Germline lookup yields CDR1 SGHTA and CDR2 FQGNSA. The CDR3 length is 15 residues. Here the CDR3 DNA reads TGTGCCAGCAGCAAGTACTGGTCCCCCCAAGAGACCCAGTACTTC. As protein: CASSKYWSPQETQYF.

The chain has TRBV7-9 and TRBJ2-1; D unclear. Germline-derived CDR1 and CDR2 are SEHNR and FQNEAQ (reference sequence). The CDR3 has 11 residues. The ends were cut back, 5 bases at V and 13 bases at J, with 12 bases in the middle. As DNA, the CDR3 is TGTGCCAGCAGCCCGACCCGTCCTCAGTTCTTC. Protein sequence: CASSPTRPQFF.

The rearrangement joins TRBV6-5 to TRBJ2-3, with a tentative D call TRBD1 (5 bases). Looked up from germline, CDR1 is MNHEY and CDR2 is SVGAGI. The CDR3 is 14 residues long. The ends were cut back, 2 bases at V and 0 bases at J, with 6 bases in the middle. The CDR3: CASSYGASTDTQYF. CDR3 nucleotide sequence: TGTGCCAGCAGTTACGGGGCGAGCACAGATACGCAGTATTTT.

The chain recombines TRBV27 with TRBJ2-7; 12 bases match TRBD2. Germline-derived CDR1 and CDR2 are MNHEY and SMNVEV (reference sequence). This CDR3 region has 16 residues. V lost 3 bases, J lost 4 bases, and 7 bases stayed unmatched. The CDR3 spells CASSFRLAGGRYEQYF. As DNA, the CDR3 is TGTGCCAGCAGTTTTAGGCTAGCGGGAGGGCGGTACGAGCAGTACTTC.

This chain connects TRBV12-2 to TRBJ1-2. TRBV12-2 is reported as a pseudogene. The CDR3 sequence is 17 residues long. CDR3 in DNA: TGTGCAAGTCGCTTCCCTGGGTGCCGGGCCTTCAACTATGGCTACACCTTC. This encodes CASRFPGCRAFNYGYTF.

In this sample, this clone turned up once. The V call is TRBV10-1, the J call TRBJ1-4, with D maybe TRBD1 (5 bases). Germline V CDR1 and CDR2: WNHNN, SYGVQD (reference sequence). The length of the CDR3 is 13 residues. V dropped 11 bases and J dropped 4 bases, with 14 bases sitting between them. The CDR3, as DNA: TGCGCCGAAAGCCGGGGCATTAATGAAAAACTGTTTTTT. Its translation is CAESRGINEKLFF.

This rearrangement joins TRBV5-1 to TRBJ2-1; 8 bases align to TRBD1. The V and J ends lost 7 bases and 10 bases, in that order; junction bases with no gene match: 10. There are 13 residues in the CDR3. Germline CDR1 and CDR2: SGHRS and YFSETQ. The CDR3, as DNA: TGCGCCAGCGGCCCCCAGGGGGCCCGGGAGCAGTTCTTC. Protein: CASGPQGAREQFF.

CDR3 nucleotides: TGCGCCAGCATCCTCAGCCCGGGACAGCTCACAGATACGCAGTATTTT. This encodes CASILSPGQLTDTQYF. The chain is built from TRBV5-1 and TRBJ2-3; TRBD1 matches at 7 bases. V was pared by 6 bases and J by 2 bases, with 12 bases of the junction left unmatched. CDR3 length: 16 amino acids. CDR1 is SGHRS and CDR2 is YFSETQ in the germline V gene.

The chain recombines TRBV7-6 with TRBJ2-7; TRBD2 matches 10 bases. V dropped 0 bases and J dropped 12; count of bases not matched to a gene: 17. Germline lookup yields CDR1 SGHVS and CDR2 FNYEAQ. CDR3 length: 17 residues. This CDR3 reads CASSLAPGTSVFTIPYF. The CDR3 DNA sequence: TGTGCCAGCAGCTTAGCGCCTGGGACTAGCGTCTTTACGATACCGTACTTC. Variable domain in full (rest from reference TRBV7-6 and TRBJ2-7): GAGVSQSPRYKVTKRGQDVALRCDPISGHVSLYWYRQALGQGPEFLTYFNYEAQQDKSGLPNDRFSAERPEGSISTLTIQRTEQRDSAMYRCASSLAPGTSVFTIPYFGPGTRLTVT.

This chain joins TRBV2 and TRBJ1-5, with 8 bases aligning to TRBD1. The CDR3 contains 15 residues. Losses at the gene ends were 6 bases for V and 5 bases for J; bases not matched to a gene: 9. Per the germline V gene, CDR1 is SNHLY and CDR2 is FYNNEI. Written as DNA, the CDR3 is TGTGCCAGCAGGCTTGACAGGGGTGATGATCAGCCCCAGCATTTT. Translating it yields CASRLDRGDDQPQHF.

The chain is built from TRBV27 and TRBJ2-7; TRBD2 might be the D (5 bases). V lost 3 bases and J lost 5, with 14 bases in between. The CDR3 contains 14 residues. CDR1 is MNHEY, CDR2 SMNVEV, per germline (reference sequence). CDR3 loop: CASSFYGVPHEQYF. CDR3 in DNA: TGTGCCAGCAGTTTTTACGGGGTCCCCCACGAGCAGTACTTC.

V usage is TRBV7-6 and J usage is TRBJ1-1, with a possible D match to TRBD1 (5 bases). This CDR3 comprises 16 residues. Deletions cut 2 bases from V and 8 bases from J, with 21 bases between. CDR1 is SGHVS and CDR2 is FNYEAQ in the germline V gene. The CDR3 nucleotides read TGTGCCAGCAGCTTACGCCGCGACCTCCAGGGTGCCGAAGCTTTCTTT. This sequence encodes CASSLRRDLQGAEAFF.

This clone has just one count. The CDR3 DNA reads as TGTGCCAGCAGGGTCGGCGGGGGCGAGCAGTACTTC. Translated: CASRVGGGEQYF. This chain uses TRBV28 with TRBJ2-7, with 7 bases matching TRBD2. CDR1 and CDR2 from the germline V gene are MDHEN and SYDVKM. After removal of 6 bases from V and 6 bases from J, the junction contained 5 bases not matched to a gene. This CDR3 is built from 12 residues.

The CDR3 coding sequence is TGTGCCAGCAGCCCAAGGAGTGGCACCGGGGAGCTGTTTTTT. Translation: CASSPRSGTGELFF. V is TRBV7-2 and J is TRBJ2-2; no clear D gene. V lost 5 bases and J 4 bases, leaving 11 bases between the germline ends. The CDR3 is made up of 14 amino acids. The germline gives CDR1 SGHTA, CDR2 FQGNSA.

Concerning this clone: The sample holds other DNA sequences that translate to the same CDR3. The chain recombines TRBV30 with TRBJ2-1, with D tentatively TRBD2 (5 bases). This CDR3 has 12 residues. Trimming stripped 0 bases from V and 6 bases from J, with 6 bases between. The germline V gene has CDR1 GTSNPN and CDR2 SVGIG (reference sequence). This CDR3 reads CAWSVRGNEQFF. As DNA, the CDR3 is TGTGCCTGGAGTGTTCGGGGCAATGAGCAGTTCTTC.

The V call is TRBV6-6, the J call TRBJ2-1, with 10 positions matching TRBD1. V lost 6 bases, J lost 3 bases, and 2 bases stayed unmatched. The CDR3 is 14 amino acids. Germline V CDR1 and CDR2: MNHNY, SVGAGI (reference sequence). CDR3: CASRGQGIYNEQFF. CDR3 in DNA: TGTGCCAGCAGGGGACAGGGGATCTACAATGAGCAGTTCTTC.

The rearrangement joins TRBV9 to TRBJ2-7; D might be TRBD2 (6 bases). Trimming pared 3 bases from V and 7 bases from J, leaving 14 bases between. The CDR3 is 13 residues long. Germline CDR1 SGDLS, CDR2 YYNGEE. For the CDR3, the DNA is TGTGCCAGCAGCGCGTCGCGGGGAGGAGAGCAGTACTTC. This gives the protein CASSASRGGEQYF.